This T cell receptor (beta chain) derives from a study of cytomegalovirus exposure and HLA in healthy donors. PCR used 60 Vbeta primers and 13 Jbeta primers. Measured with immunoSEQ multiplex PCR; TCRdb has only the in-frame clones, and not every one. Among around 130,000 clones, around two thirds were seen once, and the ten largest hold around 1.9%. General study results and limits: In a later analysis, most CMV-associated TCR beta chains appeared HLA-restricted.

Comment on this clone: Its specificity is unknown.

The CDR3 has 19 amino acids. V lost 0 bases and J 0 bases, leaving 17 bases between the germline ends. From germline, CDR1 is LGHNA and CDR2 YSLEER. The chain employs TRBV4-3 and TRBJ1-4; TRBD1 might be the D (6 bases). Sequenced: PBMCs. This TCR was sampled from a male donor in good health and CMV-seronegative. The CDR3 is CASSQEFFRGRATNEKLFF. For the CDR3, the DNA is TGCGCCAGCAGCCAAGAGTTTTTCAGGGGCAGGGCAACTAATGAAAAACTGTTTTTT.